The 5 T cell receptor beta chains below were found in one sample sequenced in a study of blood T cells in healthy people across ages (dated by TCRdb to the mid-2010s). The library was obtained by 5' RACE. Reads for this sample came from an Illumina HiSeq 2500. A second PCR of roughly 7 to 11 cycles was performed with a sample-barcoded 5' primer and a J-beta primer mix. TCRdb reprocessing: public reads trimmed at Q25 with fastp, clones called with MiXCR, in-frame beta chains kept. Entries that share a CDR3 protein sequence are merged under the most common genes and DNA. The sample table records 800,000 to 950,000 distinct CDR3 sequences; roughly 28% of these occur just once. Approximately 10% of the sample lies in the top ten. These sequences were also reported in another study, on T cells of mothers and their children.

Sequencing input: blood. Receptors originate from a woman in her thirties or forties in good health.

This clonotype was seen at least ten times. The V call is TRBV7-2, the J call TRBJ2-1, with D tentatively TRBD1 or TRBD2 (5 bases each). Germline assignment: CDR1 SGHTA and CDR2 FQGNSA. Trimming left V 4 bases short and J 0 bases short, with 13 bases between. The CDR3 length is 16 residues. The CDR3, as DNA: TGTGCCAGCAGCTCCCGGCAGGGAGCCTCCTACAATGAGCAGTTCTTC. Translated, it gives CASSSRQGASYNEQFF.

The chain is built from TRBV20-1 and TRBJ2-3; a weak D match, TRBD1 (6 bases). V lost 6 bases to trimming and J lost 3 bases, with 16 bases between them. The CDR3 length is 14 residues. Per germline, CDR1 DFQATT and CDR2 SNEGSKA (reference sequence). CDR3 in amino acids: CSAPDSRGTDTQYF. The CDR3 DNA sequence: TGCAGTGCCCCGGACAGTAGGGGGACAGATACGCAGTATTTT.

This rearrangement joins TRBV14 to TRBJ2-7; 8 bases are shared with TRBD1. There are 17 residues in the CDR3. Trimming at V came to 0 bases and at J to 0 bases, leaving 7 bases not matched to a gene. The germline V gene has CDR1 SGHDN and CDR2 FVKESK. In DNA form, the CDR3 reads TGTGCCAGCAGCCAAGACGAGGACAGGGTGGGCTCCTACGAGCAGTACTTC. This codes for CASSQDEDRVGSYEQYF. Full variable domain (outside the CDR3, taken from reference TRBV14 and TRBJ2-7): EAGVTQFPSHSVIEKGQTVTLRCDPISGHDNLYWYRRVMGKEIKFLLHFVKESKQDESGMPNNRFLAERTGGTYSTLKVQPAELEDSGVYFCASSQDEDRVGSYEQYFGPGTRLTVT.

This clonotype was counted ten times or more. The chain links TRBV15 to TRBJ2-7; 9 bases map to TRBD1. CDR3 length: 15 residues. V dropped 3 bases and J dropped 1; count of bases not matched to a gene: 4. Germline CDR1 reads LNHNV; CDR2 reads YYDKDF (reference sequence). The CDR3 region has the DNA TGTGCCACCAGCAGGCCGGGACAGGGTTCCTACGAGCAGTACTTC. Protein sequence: CATSRPGQGSYEQYF.

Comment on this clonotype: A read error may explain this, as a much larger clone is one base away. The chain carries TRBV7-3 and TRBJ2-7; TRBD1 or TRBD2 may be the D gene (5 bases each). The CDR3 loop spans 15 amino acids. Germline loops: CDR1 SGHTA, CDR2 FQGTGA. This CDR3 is CVSSPQGTATYEQYF. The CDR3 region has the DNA TGTGTCAGCAGCCCTCAAGGGACGGCCACCTACGAGCAGTACTTC.